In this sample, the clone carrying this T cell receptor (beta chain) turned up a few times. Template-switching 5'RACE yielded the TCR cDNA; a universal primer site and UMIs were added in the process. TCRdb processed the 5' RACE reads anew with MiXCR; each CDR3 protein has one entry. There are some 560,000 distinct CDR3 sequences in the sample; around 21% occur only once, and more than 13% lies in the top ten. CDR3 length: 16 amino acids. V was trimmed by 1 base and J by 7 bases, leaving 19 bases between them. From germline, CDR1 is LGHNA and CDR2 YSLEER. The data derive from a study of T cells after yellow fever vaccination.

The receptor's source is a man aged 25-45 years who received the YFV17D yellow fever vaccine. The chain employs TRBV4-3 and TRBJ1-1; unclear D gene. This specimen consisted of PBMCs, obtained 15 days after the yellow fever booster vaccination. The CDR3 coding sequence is TGCGCCAGCAGCCAAGTTGCAGTTACCCCCGAACGTGAAGCTTTCTTT. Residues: CASSQVAVTPEREAFF.